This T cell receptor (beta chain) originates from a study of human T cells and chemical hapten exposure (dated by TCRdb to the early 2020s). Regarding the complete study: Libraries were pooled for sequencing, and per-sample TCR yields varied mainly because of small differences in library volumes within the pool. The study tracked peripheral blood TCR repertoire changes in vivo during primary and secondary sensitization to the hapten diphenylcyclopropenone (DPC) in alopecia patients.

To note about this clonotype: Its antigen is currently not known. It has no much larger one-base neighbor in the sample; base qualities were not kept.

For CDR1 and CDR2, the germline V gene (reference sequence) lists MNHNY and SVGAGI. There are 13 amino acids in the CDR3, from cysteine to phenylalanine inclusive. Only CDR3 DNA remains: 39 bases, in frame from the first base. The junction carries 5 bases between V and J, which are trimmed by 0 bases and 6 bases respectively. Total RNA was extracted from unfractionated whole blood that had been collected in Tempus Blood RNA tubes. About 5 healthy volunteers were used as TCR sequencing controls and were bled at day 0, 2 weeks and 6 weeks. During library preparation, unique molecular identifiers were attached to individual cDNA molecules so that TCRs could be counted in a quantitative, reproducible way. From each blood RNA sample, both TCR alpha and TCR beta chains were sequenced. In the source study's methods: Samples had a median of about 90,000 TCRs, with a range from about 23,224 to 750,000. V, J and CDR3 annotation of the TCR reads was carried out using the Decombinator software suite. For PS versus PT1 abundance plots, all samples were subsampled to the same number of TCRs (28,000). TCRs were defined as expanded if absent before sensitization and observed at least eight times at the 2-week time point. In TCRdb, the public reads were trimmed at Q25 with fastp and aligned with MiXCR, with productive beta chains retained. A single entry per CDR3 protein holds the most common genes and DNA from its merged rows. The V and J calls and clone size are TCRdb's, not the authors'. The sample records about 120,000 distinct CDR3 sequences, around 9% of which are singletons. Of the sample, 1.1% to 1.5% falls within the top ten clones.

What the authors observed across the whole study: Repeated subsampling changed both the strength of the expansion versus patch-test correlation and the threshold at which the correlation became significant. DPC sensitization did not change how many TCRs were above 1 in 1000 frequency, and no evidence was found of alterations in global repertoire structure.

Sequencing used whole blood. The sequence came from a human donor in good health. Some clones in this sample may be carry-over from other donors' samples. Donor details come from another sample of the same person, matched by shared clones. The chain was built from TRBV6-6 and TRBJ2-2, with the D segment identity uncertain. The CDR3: CASSYSVAGELFF. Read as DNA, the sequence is TGTGCCAGCAGTTACTCCGTCGCCGGGGAGCTGTTTTTT.